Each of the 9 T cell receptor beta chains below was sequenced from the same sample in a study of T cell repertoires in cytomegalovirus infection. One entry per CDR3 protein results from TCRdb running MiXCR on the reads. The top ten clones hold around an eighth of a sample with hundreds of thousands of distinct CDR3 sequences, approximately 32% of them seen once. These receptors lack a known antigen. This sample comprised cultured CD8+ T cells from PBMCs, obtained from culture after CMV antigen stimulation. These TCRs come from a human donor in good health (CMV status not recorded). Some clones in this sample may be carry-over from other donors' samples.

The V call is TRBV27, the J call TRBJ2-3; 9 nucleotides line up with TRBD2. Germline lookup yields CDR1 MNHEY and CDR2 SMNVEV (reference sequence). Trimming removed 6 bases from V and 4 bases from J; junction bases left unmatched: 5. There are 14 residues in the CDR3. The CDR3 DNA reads TGTGCCAGCAGCGGGGGACTAGCAGCAGATACGCAGTATTTT. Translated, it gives CASSGGLAADTQYF.

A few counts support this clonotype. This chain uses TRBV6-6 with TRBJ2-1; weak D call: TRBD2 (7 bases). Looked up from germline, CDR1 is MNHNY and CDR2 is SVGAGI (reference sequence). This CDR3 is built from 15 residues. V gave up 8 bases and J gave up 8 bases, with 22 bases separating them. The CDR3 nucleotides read TGTGCCAGCGGCTCTTGGGGGGGGGCCACGGATGAGCAGTTCTTC. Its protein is CASGSWGGATDEQFF.

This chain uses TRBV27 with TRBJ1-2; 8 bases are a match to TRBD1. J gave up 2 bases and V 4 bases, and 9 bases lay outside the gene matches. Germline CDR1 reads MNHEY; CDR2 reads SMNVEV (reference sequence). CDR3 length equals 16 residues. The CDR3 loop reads CASSSWTGNVNYGYTF. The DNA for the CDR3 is TGTGCCAGCAGTTCTTGGACAGGGAACGTCAACTATGGCTACACCTTC.

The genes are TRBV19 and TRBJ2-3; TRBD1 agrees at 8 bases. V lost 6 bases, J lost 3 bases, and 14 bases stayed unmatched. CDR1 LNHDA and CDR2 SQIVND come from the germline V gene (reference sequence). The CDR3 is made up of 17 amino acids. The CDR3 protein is CASSLIAQGAGTDTQYF. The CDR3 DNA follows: TGTGCCAGTAGCCTAATAGCGCAGGGGGCCGGGACAGATACGCAGTATTTT. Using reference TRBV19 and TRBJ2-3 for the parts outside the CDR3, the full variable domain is DGGITQSPKYLFRKEGQNVTLSCEQNLNHDAMYWYRQDPGQGLRLIYYSQIVNDFQKGDIAEGYSVSREKKESFPLTVTSAQKNPTAFYLCASSLIAQGAGTDTQYFGPGTRLTVL.

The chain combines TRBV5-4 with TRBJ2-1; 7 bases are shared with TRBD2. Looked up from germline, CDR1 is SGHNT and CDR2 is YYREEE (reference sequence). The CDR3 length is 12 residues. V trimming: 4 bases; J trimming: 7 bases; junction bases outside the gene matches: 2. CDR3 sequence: CASSGRENEQFF. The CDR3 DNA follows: TGTGCCAGCAGCGGGAGGGAGAATGAGCAGTTCTTC. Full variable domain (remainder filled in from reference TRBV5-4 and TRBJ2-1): ETGVTQSPTHLIKTRGQQVTLRCSSQSGHNTVSWYQQALGQGPQFIFQYYREEENGRGNFPPRFSGLQFPNYSSELNVNALELDDSALYLCASSGRENEQFFGPGTRLTVL.

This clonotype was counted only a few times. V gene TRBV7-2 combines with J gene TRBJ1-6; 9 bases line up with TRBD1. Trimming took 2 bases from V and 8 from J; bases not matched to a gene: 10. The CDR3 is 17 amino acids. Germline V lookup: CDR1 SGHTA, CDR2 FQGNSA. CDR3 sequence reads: CASSLSKKGQGDSPLHF. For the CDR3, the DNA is TGTGCCAGCAGCTTATCCAAAAAGGGACAGGGTGATTCACCCCTCCACTTT.

CDR3 nucleotide sequence: TGTGCCAGCAGCTTCGAGGACGAGCACAATGAGCAGTTCTTC. It yields the protein CASSFEDEHNEQFF. This chain links TRBV5-4 with TRBJ2-1, with D unclear. The germline CDR1 and CDR2 sequences are SGHNT and YYREEE (reference sequence). V lost 2 bases and J lost 5, with 11 bases in between. There are 14 residues in the CDR3.

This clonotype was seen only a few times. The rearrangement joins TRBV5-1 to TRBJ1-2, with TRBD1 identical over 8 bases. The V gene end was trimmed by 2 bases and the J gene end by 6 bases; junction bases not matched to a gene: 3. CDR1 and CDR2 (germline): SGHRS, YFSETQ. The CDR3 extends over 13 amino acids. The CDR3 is CASSFRGQDGYTF. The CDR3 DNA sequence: TGCGCCAGCAGCTTCAGGGGGCAGGATGGCTACACCTTC.

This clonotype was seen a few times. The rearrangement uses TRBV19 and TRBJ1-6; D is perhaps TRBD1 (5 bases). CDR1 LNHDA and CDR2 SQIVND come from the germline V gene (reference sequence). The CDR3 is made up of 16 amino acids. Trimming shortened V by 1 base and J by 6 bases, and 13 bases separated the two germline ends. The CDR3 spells CASSIGLGRLNSPLHF. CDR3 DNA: TGTGCCAGTAGTATAGGCCTGGGACGGCTTAATTCACCCCTCCACTTT. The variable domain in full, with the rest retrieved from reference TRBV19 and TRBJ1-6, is DGGITQSPKYLFRKEGQNVTLSCEQNLNHDAMYWYRQDPGQGLRLIYYSQIVNDFQKGDIAEGYSVSREKKESFPLTVTSAQKNPTAFYLCASSIGLGRLNSPLHFGNGTRLTVT.